One sample yielded the 14 T cell receptor beta chains listed below, sequenced in a study of CD8 T cells in Susac syndrome. cDNA came from roughly 0.5 to 1 ug RNA primed by random hexamers. Using its own MiXCR run on the immunoSEQ multiplex PCR reads, TCRdb lists one record per CDR3 protein. The sample lists about 140,000 distinct CDR3 sequences, 85% to 95% occurring once. Sequencing input: CD4+ T cells from PBMCs. Receptors originate from a human donor with multiple sclerosis.

This chain uses TRBV14 with TRBJ2-5, with D possibly TRBD2 on 5 matching bases. V lost 4 bases, J lost 6 bases, and 15 bases lay in between. Looked up from germline, CDR1 is SGHDN and CDR2 is FVKESK. The CDR3 has 14 amino acids. The CDR3 is CASSPTRVAKTQYF. The CDR3 DNA reads as TGTGCCAGCAGCCCAACTCGGGTAGCGAAGACCCAGTACTTC. Full variable domain (missing parts from reference TRBV14 and TRBJ2-5): EAGVTQFPSHSVIEKGQTVTLRCDPISGHDNLYWYRRVMGKEIKFLLHFVKESKQDESGMPNNRFLAERTGGTYSTLKVQPAELEDSGVYFCASSPTRVAKTQYFGPGTRLLVL.

CDR3 residues: CASSPRWDGYGYTF. The CDR3, as DNA: TGTGCCAGCAGCCCTCGCTGGGACGGCTATGGCTACACCTTC. This chain connects TRBV11-1 to TRBJ1-2; possibly TRBD1 for D (5 bases). This CDR3 is 14 amino acids long. Germline CDR1 and CDR2: SGHAT and FQDESV (reference sequence). Trimming shortened V by 5 bases and J by 4 bases, and 14 bases separated the two germline ends.

The chain has TRBV2 and TRBJ2-1, with 16 bases aligning to TRBD2. V was pared by 6 bases and J by 13 bases, with 9 bases of the junction left unmatched. CDR1 SNHLY and CDR2 FYNNEI come from the germline V gene. The CDR3 length is 15 residues. For the CDR3, the DNA is TGTGCCAGCAGACCCGGGACTAGCGGGGGGGCGCATCAGTTCTTC. Translation: CASRPGTSGGAHQFF. Full variable domain (missing parts from reference TRBV2 and TRBJ2-1): EPEVTQTPSHQVTQMGQEVILRCVPISNHLYFYWYRQILGQKVEFLVSFYNNEISEKSEIFDDQFSVERPDGSNFTLKIRSTKLEDSAMYFCASRPGTSGGAHQFFGPGTRLTVL.

Here the CDR3 DNA reads TGTGCCAGCAGCCAAGTCGGGACAGCGAAACAAGAGACCCAGTACTTC. Encoded protein: CASSQVGTAKQETQYF. V usage is TRBV4-2 and J usage is TRBJ2-5; 7 bases agree with TRBD1. The V gene end was trimmed by 1 base and the J gene end by 2 bases; junction bases not matched to a gene: 7. CDR1 and CDR2 (germline): LGHNA, YNFKEQ. This CDR3 region has 16 residues.

The chain couples TRBV13 to TRBJ2-1, with D uncertain. This CDR3 region has 17 residues. V shed 3 bases and J shed 0 bases, with 15 bases lying between them. In germline, CDR1 is PRHDT, CDR2 FYEKMQ (reference sequence). This chain's CDR3 is CASSFPPPRSSYNEQFF. The DNA of the CDR3 is TGTGCCAGCAGCTTCCCGCCTCCTAGAAGCTCCTACAATGAGCAGTTCTTC. The full variable domain, rest sourced from reference TRBV13 and TRBJ2-1, is AAGVIQSPRHLIKEKRETATLKCYPIPRHDTVYWYQQGPGQDPQFLISFYEKMQSDKGSIPDRFSAQQFSDYHSELNMSSLELGDSALYFCASSFPPPRSSYNEQFFGPGTRLTVL.

The gene calls are TRBV5-1 and TRBJ2-7, with 15 nucleotides matching TRBD2. Unmatched junction bases numbered 7, after V lost 4 bases and J lost 5 bases. Germline V gene sequence: CDR1 SGHRS, CDR2 YFSETQ. The CDR3 contains 16 residues. CDR3 region: CASSPGLAGGTHEQYF. CDR3 coding DNA: TGCGCCAGCAGCCCGGGACTAGCGGGGGGAACCCACGAGCAGTACTTC. The full variable domain, in which reference TRBV5-1 and TRBJ2-7 provide the parts outside the CDR3, is KAGVTQTPRYLIKTRGQQVTLSCSPISGHRSVSWYQQTPGQGLQFLFEYFSETQRNKGNFPGRFSGRQFSNSRSEMNVSTLELGDSALYLCASSPGLAGGTHEQYFGPGTRLTVT.

The chain recombines TRBV3-1 with TRBJ2-7, with D unclear. The CDR3 has 12 amino acids. Per germline, CDR1 LGHDT and CDR2 YNNKEL (reference sequence). Trimming stripped 3 bases from V and 2 bases from J, with 5 bases between. CDR3 protein: CASSQGPYEQYF. The CDR3 DNA follows: TGTGCCAGCAGCCAGGGCCCCTACGAGCAGTACTTC.

The rearrangement joins TRBV4-1 to TRBJ2-3, with D possibly TRBD2 on 6 matching bases. V was pared by 7 bases and J by 4 bases, with 18 bases between. The CDR3 contains 15 residues. CDR1 and CDR2 from the germline V gene are MGHRA and YSYEKL. The CDR3 region has the DNA TGCGCCAGCACCTACAGGAGGGGTACGGCAGATACGCAGTATTTT. This encodes CASTYRRGTADTQYF.

This clonotype has only one observation. This chain uses TRBV7-9 with TRBJ1-1; D uncertain. CDR1 is SEHNR, CDR2 FQNEAQ, per germline (reference sequence). The CDR3 length is 14 residues. Trimming removed 5 bases from V and 6 bases from J, with 16 bases in between. The CDR3 nucleotides read TGTGCCAGCAGCAACAGCTTGACCATCCCTGAAGCTTTCTTT. This codes for CASSNSLTIPEAFF.

The rearrangement links TRBV20-1 to TRBJ2-1; TRBD1 matches at 7 bases. This CDR3 is 14 amino acids long. Germline-derived CDR1 and CDR2 are DFQATT and SNEGSKA (reference sequence). The V segment lost 2 bases and the J segment 3 bases; nucleotides outside the gene matches: 4. CDR3 loop: CSARSRGHYNEQFF. CDR3 sequence (DNA): TGCAGTGCTAGATCTAGGGGGCACTACAATGAGCAGTTCTTC.

The chain recombines TRBV7-2 with TRBJ2-3; 8 nucleotides match TRBD1. After removal of 1 base from V and 0 bases from J, the junction contained 6 bases not matched to a gene. CDR1 is SGHTA and CDR2 is FQGNSA in the germline V gene. The CDR3 runs to 17 residues. CDR3 protein: CASSLGGTGPSTDTQYF. In DNA, the CDR3 is TGTGCCAGCAGCTTAGGGGGGACAGGCCCTAGCACAGATACGCAGTATTTT.

V and J are TRBV18 and TRBJ1-2; TRBD1 matches at 7 bases. Germline assignment: CDR1 KGHSH and CDR2 LQKENI. The V and J ends lost 2 bases and 6 bases, in that order; junction bases with no gene match: 9. The length of the CDR3 is 15 residues. The CDR3 sequence: CASSPALTGNDGYTF. The CDR3 DNA reads TGTGCCAGCTCACCAGCCTTGACAGGGAACGATGGCTACACCTTC.

The gene calls are TRBV4-1 and TRBJ1-5; D possibly corresponds to TRBD1 (5 bases). Between the trimmed V and J ends, which lost 4 bases and 5 bases, there was a span of 12 bases. Per the germline V gene, CDR1 is MGHRA and CDR2 is YSYEKL. The CDR3 is 14 residues long. The CDR3 nucleotides are TGCGCCAGCAGCCCAGCAGGGTCCCATCAGCCCCAGCATTTT. Translated, it gives CASSPAGSHQPQHF.

This chain uses TRBV5-4 with TRBJ1-4; D remains ambiguous. The V and J ends lost 1 base and 2 bases respectively, with 6 bases between them. Germline V gene sequence: CDR1 SGHNT, CDR2 YYREEE (reference sequence). This CDR3 spans 14 amino acids. The chain's CDR3 is CASSLYTTNEKLFF. The CDR3 bases are TGTGCCAGCAGCTTGTATACCACTAATGAAAAACTGTTTTTT.